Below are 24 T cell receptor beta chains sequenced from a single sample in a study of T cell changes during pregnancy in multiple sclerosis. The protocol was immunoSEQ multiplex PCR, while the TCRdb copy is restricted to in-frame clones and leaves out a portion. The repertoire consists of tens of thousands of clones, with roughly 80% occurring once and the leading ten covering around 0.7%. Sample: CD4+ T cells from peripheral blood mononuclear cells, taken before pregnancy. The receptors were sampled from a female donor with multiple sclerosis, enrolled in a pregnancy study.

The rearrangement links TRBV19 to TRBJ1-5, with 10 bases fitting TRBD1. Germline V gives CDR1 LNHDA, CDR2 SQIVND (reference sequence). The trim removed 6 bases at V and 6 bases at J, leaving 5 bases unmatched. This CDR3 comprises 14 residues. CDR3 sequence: CASSPGQGRQPQHF. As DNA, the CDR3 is TGTGCCAGTAGCCCGGGACAGGGGCGTCAGCCCCAGCATTTT.

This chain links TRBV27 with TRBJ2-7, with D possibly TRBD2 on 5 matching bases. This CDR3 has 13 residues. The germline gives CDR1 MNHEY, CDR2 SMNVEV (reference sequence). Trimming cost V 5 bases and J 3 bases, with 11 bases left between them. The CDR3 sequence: CASSVTGGYEQYF. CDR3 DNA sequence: TGTGCCAGCAGTGTGACTGGAGGCTACGAGCAGTACTTC.

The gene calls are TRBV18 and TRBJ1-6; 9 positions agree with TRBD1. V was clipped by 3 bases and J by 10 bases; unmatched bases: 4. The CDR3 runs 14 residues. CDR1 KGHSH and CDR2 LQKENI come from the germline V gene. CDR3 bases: TGTGCCAGCTCACCGACAGGGGGGAAATCACCCCTCCACTTT. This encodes CASSPTGGKSPLHF.

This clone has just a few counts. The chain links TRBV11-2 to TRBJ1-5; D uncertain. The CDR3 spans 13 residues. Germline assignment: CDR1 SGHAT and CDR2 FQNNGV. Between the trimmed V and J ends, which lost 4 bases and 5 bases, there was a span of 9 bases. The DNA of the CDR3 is TGTGCCAGCAGCTCCTACGACTATCAGCCCCAGCATTTT. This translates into CASSSYDYQPQHF.

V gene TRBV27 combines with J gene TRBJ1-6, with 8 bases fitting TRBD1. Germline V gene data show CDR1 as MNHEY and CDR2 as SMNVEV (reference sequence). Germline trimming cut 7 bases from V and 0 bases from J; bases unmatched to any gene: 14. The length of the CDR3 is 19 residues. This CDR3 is CASTNHWRTGYSYNSPLHF. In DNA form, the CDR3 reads TGTGCCAGCACCAACCACTGGCGGACAGGGTACTCCTATAATTCACCCCTCCACTTT.

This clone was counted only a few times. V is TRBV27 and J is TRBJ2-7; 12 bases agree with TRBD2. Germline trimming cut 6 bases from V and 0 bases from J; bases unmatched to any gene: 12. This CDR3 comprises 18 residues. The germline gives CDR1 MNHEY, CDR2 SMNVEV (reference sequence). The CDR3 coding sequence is TGTGCCAGCAGAAACCCGGGACTAGCGGGCGTTACCTCCTACGAGCAGTACTTC. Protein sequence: CASRNPGLAGVTSYEQYF.

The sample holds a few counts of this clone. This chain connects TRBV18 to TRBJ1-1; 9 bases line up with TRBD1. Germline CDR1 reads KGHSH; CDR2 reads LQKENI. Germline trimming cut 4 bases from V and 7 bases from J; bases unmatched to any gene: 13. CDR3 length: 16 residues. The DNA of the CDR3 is TGTGCCAGCTCACGGGGACAGGGACGGGAAAGAAATGAAGCTTTCTTT. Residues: CASSRGQGRERNEAFF.

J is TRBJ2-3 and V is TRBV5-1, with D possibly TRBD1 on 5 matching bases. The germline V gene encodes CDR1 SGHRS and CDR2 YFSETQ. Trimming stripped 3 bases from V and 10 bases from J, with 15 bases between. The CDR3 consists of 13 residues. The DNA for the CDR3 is TGCGCCAGCAGCTCGACCGCAGCGACAGCGCAGTATTTT. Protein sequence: CASSSTAATAQYF.

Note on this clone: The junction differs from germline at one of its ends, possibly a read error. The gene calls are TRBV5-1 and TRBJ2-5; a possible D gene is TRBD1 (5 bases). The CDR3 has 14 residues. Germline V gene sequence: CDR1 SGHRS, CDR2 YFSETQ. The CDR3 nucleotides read TGCGCCAGCAGCTACGGAGACAGACAAGAGACCCAGCACTTC. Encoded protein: CASSYGDRQETQHF.

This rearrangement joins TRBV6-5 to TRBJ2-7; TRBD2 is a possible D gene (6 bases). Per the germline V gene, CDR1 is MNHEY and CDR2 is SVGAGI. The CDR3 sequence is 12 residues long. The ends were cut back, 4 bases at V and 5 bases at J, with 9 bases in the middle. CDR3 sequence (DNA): TGTGCCAGCAGTTCGGCTAGCGACGAGCAGTACTTC. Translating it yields CASSSASDEQYF.

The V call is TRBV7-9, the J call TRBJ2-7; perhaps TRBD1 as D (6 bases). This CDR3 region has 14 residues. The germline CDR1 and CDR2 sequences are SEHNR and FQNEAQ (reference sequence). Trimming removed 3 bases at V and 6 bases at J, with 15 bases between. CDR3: CASSFLSGAAEQYF. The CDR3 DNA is TGTGCCAGCAGCTTTTTATCAGGGGCGGCCGAGCAGTACTTC.

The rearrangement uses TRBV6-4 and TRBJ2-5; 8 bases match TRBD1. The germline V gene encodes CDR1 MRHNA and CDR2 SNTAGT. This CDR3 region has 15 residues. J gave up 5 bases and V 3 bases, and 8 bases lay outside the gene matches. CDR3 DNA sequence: TGTGCCAGCAGTGAGGGAGGCAGGGGGCGCGAGACCCAGTACTTC. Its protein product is CASSEGGRGRETQYF.

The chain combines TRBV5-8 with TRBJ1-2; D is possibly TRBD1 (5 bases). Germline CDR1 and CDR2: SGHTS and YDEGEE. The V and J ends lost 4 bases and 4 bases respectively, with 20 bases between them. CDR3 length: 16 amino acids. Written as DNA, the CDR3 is TGTGCCAGCAGCCAAATATTAACGACAGTTTCCTATGGCTACACCTTC. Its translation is CASSQILTTVSYGYTF.

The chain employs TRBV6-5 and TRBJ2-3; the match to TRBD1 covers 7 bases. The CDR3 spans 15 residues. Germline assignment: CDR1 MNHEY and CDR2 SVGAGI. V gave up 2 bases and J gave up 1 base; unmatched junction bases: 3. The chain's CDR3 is CASSYTGQGTDTQYF. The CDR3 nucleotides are TGTGCCAGCAGTTACACCGGACAGGGCACAGATACGCAGTATTTT.

Here the CDR3 reads CASSVYGTSTDTQYF. As DNA, the CDR3 is TGTGCCAGCAGCGTATACGGGACTAGCACAGATACGCAGTATTTT. The rearrangement uses TRBV9 and TRBJ2-3, with D possibly being TRBD2 (6 bases). V gave up 1 base and J gave up 0 bases, with 9 bases separating them. CDR3 length equals 15 residues. Germline loops: CDR1 SGDLS, CDR2 YYNGEE.

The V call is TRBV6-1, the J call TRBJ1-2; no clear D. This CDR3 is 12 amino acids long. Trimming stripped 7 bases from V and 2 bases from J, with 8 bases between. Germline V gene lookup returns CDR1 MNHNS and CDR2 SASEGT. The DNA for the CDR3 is TGTGCCAGCACTGAGGAGAACTATGGCTACACCTTC. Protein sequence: CASTEENYGYTF.

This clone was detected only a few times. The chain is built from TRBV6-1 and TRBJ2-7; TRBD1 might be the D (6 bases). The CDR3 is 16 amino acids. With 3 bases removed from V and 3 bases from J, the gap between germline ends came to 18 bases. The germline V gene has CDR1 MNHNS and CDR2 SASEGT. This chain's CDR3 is CASSEETGQRFYEQYF. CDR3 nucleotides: TGTGCCAGCAGTGAGGAAACGGGACAAAGGTTCTACGAGCAGTACTTC.

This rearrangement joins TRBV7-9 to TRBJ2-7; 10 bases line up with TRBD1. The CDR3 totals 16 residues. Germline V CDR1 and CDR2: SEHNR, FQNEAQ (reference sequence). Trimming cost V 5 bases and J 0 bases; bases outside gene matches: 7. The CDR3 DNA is TGTGCCAGCAGCCCCTCGGACAGGGGGAGCTCCTACGAGCAGTACTTC. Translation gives CASSPSDRGSSYEQYF.

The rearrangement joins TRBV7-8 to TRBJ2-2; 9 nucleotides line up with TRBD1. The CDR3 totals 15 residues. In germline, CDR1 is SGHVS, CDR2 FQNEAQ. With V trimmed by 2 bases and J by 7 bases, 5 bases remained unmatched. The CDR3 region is CASSLIQGAHGELFF. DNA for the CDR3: TGTGCCAGCAGCTTAATACAGGGGGCCCACGGGGAGCTGTTTTTT.

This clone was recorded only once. In DNA form, the CDR3 reads TGTGCCAGTACAGACAGGGGAACTCAGCCCCAGCATTTT. This translates into CASTDRGTQPQHF. J is TRBJ1-5 and V is TRBV19, with TRBD1 matching 8 bases. V dropped 7 bases and J dropped 6; count of bases not matched to a gene: 5. CDR1 is LNHDA and CDR2 is SQIVND in the germline V gene (reference sequence). This CDR3 spans 13 amino acids.

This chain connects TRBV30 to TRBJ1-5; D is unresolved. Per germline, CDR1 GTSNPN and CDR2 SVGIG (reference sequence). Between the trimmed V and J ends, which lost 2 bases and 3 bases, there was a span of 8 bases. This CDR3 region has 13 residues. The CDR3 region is CAWSYSLNQPQHF. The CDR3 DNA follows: TGTGCCTGGAGTTATAGTCTCAATCAGCCCCAGCATTTT.

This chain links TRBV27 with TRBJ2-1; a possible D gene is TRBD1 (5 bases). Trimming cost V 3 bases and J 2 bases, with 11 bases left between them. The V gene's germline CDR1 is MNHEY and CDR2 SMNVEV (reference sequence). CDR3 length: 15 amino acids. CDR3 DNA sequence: TGTGCCAGCAGTTTTGGCAGGGCCACCTACAATGAGCAGTTCTTC. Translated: CASSFGRATYNEQFF.

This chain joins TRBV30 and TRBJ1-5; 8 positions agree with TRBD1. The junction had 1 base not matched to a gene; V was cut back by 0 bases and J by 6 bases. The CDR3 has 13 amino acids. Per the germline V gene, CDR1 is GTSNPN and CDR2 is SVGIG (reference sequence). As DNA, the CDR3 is TGTGCCTGGAGTGTACAGGGGGGTCAGCCCCAGCATTTT. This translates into CAWSVQGGQPQHF.

The CDR3 sequence: CASSLTGQSSTNEKLFF. The DNA for the CDR3 is TGTGCCAGCAGCTTAACGGGACAGTCATCAACTAATGAAAAACTGTTTTTT. The chain links TRBV5-6 to TRBJ1-4, with TRBD1 matching over 7 bases. The trim removed 2 bases at V and 0 bases at J, leaving 7 bases unmatched. The CDR3 runs to 17 residues. Germline V CDR1 and CDR2: SGHDT, YYEEEE.